The next 12 T cell receptor beta chains were all read from a single sample in a study of T and B cells in COVID-19 patients. From blood, about 250-550 ng of genomic DNA served as TRB template. TRB rearrangements were amplified by multiplex PCR with BIOMED2 TRB-A/B primers. Via MiXCR, TCRdb re-called the multiplex PCR reads, giving one row per CDR3 protein. The sample carries around 9,000 distinct CDR3 sequences, roughly 29% recorded once. The sequenced sample was blood. The receptors come from a human donor who had recovered from COVID-19.

In this sample, this clonotype turned up a few times. The CDR3 DNA is TGCAGTGCTTCTCGGACAGGGGATGAGGGAGAGACCCAGTACTTC. It specifies CSASRTGDEGETQYF. The chain recombines TRBV20-1 with TRBJ2-5; TRBD1 aligns across 9 bases. Germline V gene data show CDR1 as DFQATT and CDR2 as SNEGSKA (reference sequence). The CDR3 contains 15 residues. The V gene end was trimmed by 5 bases and the J gene end by 4 bases; junction bases not matched to a gene: 11.

As concerns this clonotype: Relative to the germline gene, one junction end is altered; a read error may explain this. The V gene is TRBV18, the J gene TRBJ1-1; no reliable D call. Germline CDR1 and CDR2: KGHSH and LQKENI. The CDR3 covers 13 residues. The DNA of the CDR3 is TGTGCCCGCTCACCGGGTACGCCCCCTGACGCTTTCTTT. Translated: CARSPGTPPDAFF.

The gene calls are TRBV5-5 and TRBJ2-2; possibly TRBD2 for D (5 bases). Trimming shortened V by 3 bases and J by 5 bases, and 14 bases separated the two germline ends. This CDR3 is 15 amino acids long. CDR1 is SGHKS and CDR2 is YYEKEE in the germline V gene (reference sequence). Here the CDR3 DNA reads TGTGCCAGCAGCTCCGACCAGACGGGGACCGGGGAGCTGTTTTTT. Protein: CASSSDQTGTGELFF.

The CDR3 region has the DNA TGCGCCAGCAGTGAGGGCAGGGAATCAGATACGCAGTATTTT. It yields the protein CASSEGRESDTQYF. The chain is built from TRBV10-1 and TRBJ2-3; D possibly corresponds to TRBD1 (5 bases). V was pared by 2 bases and J by 4 bases, with 10 bases between. Germline CDR1 and CDR2: WNHNN and SYGVQD (reference sequence). The CDR3 consists of 14 residues.

Within the sample, this clonotype is medium-sized (0.01 to 0.1%). The chain couples TRBV5-5 to TRBJ2-6, with D perhaps matching TRBD1 or TRBD2 (5 bases each). The CDR3 loop spans 14 amino acids. Trimming cost V 4 bases and J 3 bases, with 8 bases left between them. Germline loops: CDR1 SGHKS, CDR2 YYEKEE (reference sequence). The CDR3 sequence is CASSGTVGANVLTF. For the CDR3, the DNA is TGTGCCAGCAGCGGGACGGTTGGGGCCAACGTCCTGACTTTC.

This chain links TRBV7-9 with TRBJ2-3; the D gene is possibly TRBD1 (6 bases). The germline V and J ends were trimmed by 1 base and 3 bases, with 17 bases remaining between them. CDR3 length: 17 amino acids. Germline CDR1 is SEHNR and CDR2 is FQNEAQ (reference sequence). DNA for the CDR3: TGTGCCAGCAGCTTAGGAGGCTGGGGGCGATGGACAGATACGCAGTATTTT. The encoded protein is CASSLGGWGRWTDTQYF.

In regard to this clonotype: A much larger clone lies a single base off, so this may be a read error. It is likely a read error, because the conserved phenylalanine at the end of the CDR3 is missing. DNA of the CDR3: TGTGCCAGCAGTTACAGCTCCTATAATTCACCCCTCCACCTT. It encodes CASSYSSYNSPLHL. The chain uses TRBV6-5 and TRBJ1-6; D gene uncertain. V lost 2 bases and J 0 bases, leaving 2 bases between the germline ends. The CDR3 is made up of 14 amino acids. Germline CDR1 MNHEY, CDR2 SVGAGI.

This clonotype was seen more than once but under ten times. The J gene is TRBJ2-7, the V gene TRBV5-1, with D tentatively TRBD1 (5 bases). The CDR3 has 11 residues. Germline-derived CDR1 and CDR2 are SGHRS and YFSETQ. Trimming pared 2 bases from V and 7 bases from J, leaving 7 bases between. The CDR3 coding sequence is TGCGCCAGCAGCTTAGCAGGGGAGCAGTACTTC. The encoded protein is CASSLAGEQYF.

This clonotype was detected only a few times. The chain employs TRBV20-1 and TRBJ1-1, with TRBD1 matching 8 bases. The germline V gene has CDR1 DFQATT and CDR2 SNEGSKA (reference sequence). V was pared by 2 bases and J by 1 base, with 3 bases of the junction left unmatched. The CDR3 extends over 14 amino acids. The DNA for the CDR3 is TGCAGTGCTAGACCCGGGACAGGGAACACTGAAGCTTTCTTT. This translates into CSARPGTGNTEAFF.

This clonotype was detected a few times. The chain employs TRBV10-2 and TRBJ2-2; D might be TRBD1 (5 bases). CDR3 length equals 16 residues. V gave up 3 bases and J gave up 3 bases, with 14 bases separating them. Looked up from germline, CDR1 is WSHSY and CDR2 is SAAADI. This chain's CDR3 is CASSDRGRMDTGELFF. The CDR3 DNA sequence: TGCGCCAGCAGTGATAGGGGAAGAATGGACACCGGGGAGCTGTTTTTT.

The chain couples TRBV7-9 to TRBJ2-5; 9 bases are a match to TRBD2. The junction had 12 bases not matched to a gene; V was cut back by 5 bases and J by 5 bases. From germline, CDR1 is SEHNR and CDR2 FQNEAQ (reference sequence). This CDR3 contains 16 residues. CDR3 nucleotide sequence: TGTGCCAGCAGCCCTAGGGGCGGGGGGGCCCGTGAGACCCAGTACTTC. The encoded protein is CASSPRGGGARETQYF.

CDR3 DNA sequence: TGTGCCAGCAGCCCATGGCCGGGGGGAACAAACACCATATATTTT. It yields the protein CASSPWPGGTNTIYF. The chain is built from TRBV13 and TRBJ1-3; possible D gene TRBD1, 5 bases. Germline V gene sequence: CDR1 PRHDT, CDR2 FYEKMQ (reference sequence). CDR3 length equals 15 residues. V lost 5 bases, J lost 6 bases, and 17 bases lay in between. The variable domain in full, with the rest retrieved from reference TRBV13 and TRBJ1-3, is AAGVIQSPRHLIKEKRETATLKCYPIPRHDTVYWYQQGPGQDPQFLISFYEKMQSDKGSIPDRFSAQQFSDYHSELNMSSLELGDSALYFCASSPWPGGTNTIYFGEGSWLTVV.